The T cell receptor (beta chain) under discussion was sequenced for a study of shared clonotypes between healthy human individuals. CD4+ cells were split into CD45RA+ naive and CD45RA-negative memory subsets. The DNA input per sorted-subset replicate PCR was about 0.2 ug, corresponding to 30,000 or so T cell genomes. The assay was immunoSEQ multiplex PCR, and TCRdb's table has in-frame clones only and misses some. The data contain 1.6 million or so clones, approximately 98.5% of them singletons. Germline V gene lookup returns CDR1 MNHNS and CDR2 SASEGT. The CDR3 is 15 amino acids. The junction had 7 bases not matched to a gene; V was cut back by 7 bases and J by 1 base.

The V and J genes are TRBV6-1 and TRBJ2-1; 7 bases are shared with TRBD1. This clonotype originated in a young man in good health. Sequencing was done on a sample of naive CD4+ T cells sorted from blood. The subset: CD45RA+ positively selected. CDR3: CASIEGGGSYNEQFF. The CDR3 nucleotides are TGTGCCAGCATCGAAGGGGGCGGGTCCTACAATGAGCAGTTCTTC.